This TCR beta chain originates from a study of response to subunit inactivated influenza vaccine. CDR1 and CDR2 (germline): LGHNA, YSLEER. The CDR3 runs to 15 residues. V lost 0 bases, J lost 3 bases, and 11 bases lay in between. This clonotype was counted between two and nine times. Its target is not known. Study observations and caveats: The study's authors posited that every seasonal influenza vaccination enlists few new T cells.

MiXCR, run by TCRdb on the RT-PCR reads, gives a single entry per CDR3 protein. The sample holds over 400,000 distinct CDR3 sequences, over 10% seen once. The source of this sequence is a man in his forties or fifties who received an inactivated influenza vaccine. This chain connects TRBV4-3 to TRBJ1-2, with unresolved D. The material was PBMCs from blood, obtained around seven weeks after vaccination. The CDR3 reads CASSQDRGRHYGYTF. CDR3 bases: TGCGCCAGCAGCCAAGATCGCGGGAGACACTATGGCTACACCTTC.